Reported below is one T cell receptor (beta chain). The data are from a study of CDR3 diversity in severe acne. In germline, CDR1 is SGHTA, CDR2 FQGNSA. V trimming: 3 bases; J trimming: 0 bases; junction bases outside the gene matches: 4. This CDR3 region has 16 residues. TCRdb re-called the PCR reads through MiXCR, storing one row per CDR3 protein. This table holds more than 80,000 distinct CDR3 sequences, under 55% found once. This TCR derives from a male donor with severe acne vulgaris. The chain uses TRBV7-2 and TRBJ2-7, with TRBD2 matching over 11 bases. Sequenced input: blood. CDR3 nucleotides: TGTGCCAGCAGCTTGACTAGCGGGACCTTCTCCTACGAGCAGTACTTC. This gives the protein CASSLTSGTFSYEQYF.